A selection of T cell receptor beta chains follows, all from one sample in a study of blood T cells in healthy people across ages. MiXCR, run by TCRdb on the 5' RACE reads, gives a single entry per CDR3 protein. The repertoire consists of some 760,000 distinct CDR3 sequences, with roughly 25% occurring once and the leading ten covering 9% to 9.5%. A further study also used this sample, focusing on T cells of mothers and their children.

The sequencing input was blood. Receptor source: a boy aged 5-17 years in good health. Both conserved end residues are part of each CDR3. Each record gives: V gene, D gene, clone size, J gene, CDR3 protein, CDR3 DNA. A D gene is named only where the DNA matches it firmly. Some rows have no size entry. The others give once, few or many, or a class for an expanded clone.

TRBV5-1	.	few	TRBJ1-2	CASSLVPDDRYTF	TGCGCCAGCAGCTTGGTCCCAGATGATCGCTACACCTTC
TRBV5-1	TRBD1	few	TRBJ2-7	CASSQWTGKEQYF	TGCGCCAGCAGCCAGTGGACAGGGAAGGAGCAGTACTTC
TRBV7-8	TRBD2	.	TRBJ2-1	CASSTRRGGAKNEQFF	TGTGCCAGCAGCACGCGACGCGGGGGGGCCAAGAATGAGCAGTTCTTC
TRBV6-5	.	.	TRBJ1-5	CASSPSDSNQPQHF	TGTGCCAGCAGTCCCTCGGACAGCAATCAGCCCCAGCATTTT
TRBV3-1	.	.	TRBJ2-7	CASSQRAVSYEQYF	TGTGCCAGCAGCCAACGTGCGGTCTCCTACGAGCAGTACTTC
TRBV20-1	.	few	TRBJ2-1	CSASLSPGTPSSYNEQFF	TGCAGTGCTAGCCTTTCCCCCGGGACCCCGAGCTCCTACAATGAGCAGTTCTTC
TRBV28	TRBD2	.	TRBJ2-1	CASSLLGGGYNEQFF	TGTGCCAGCAGTTTACTTGGCGGGGGGTACAATGAGCAGTTCTTC
TRBV27	.	.	TRBJ2-7	CASSSLGTKSYEQYF	TGTGCCAGCAGTTCCCTCGGGACAAAATCCTACGAGCAGTACTTC
TRBV6-5	TRBD2	few	TRBJ2-1	CASRLAGGVNEQFF	TGTGCCAGCAGGCTAGCGGGAGGGGTTAATGAGCAGTTCTTC
TRBV5-1	TRBD2	few	TRBJ2-7	CASTSLAGGPFNEQYF	TGCGCCAGCACTTCCCTAGCGGGAGGGCCATTCAACGAGCAGTACTTC
TRBV21-1	.	few	TRBJ2-2	CASSKDCPVVGGAWAGELFF	TGTGCCAGCAGCAAAGATTGTCCGGTAGTGGGAGGGGCTTGGGCCGGGGAGCTGTTTTTT
TRBV6-4	TRBD1	few	TRBJ2-1	CASSPWTGDREQFF	TGTGCCAGCAGCCCCTGGACAGGGGACCGGGAGCAGTTCTTC
TRBV12-3/TRBV12-4	TRBD2	.	TRBJ2-7	CASLGGDANYEQYF	TGTGCCAGCCTGGGGGGGGACGCCAACTACGAGCAGTACTTC
TRBV5-1	TRBD1	.	TRBJ1-5	CASSFTTGGEQPQHF	TGCGCCAGCAGCTTTACGACAGGGGGGGAACAGCCCCAGCATTTT
TRBV4-1	.	.	TRBJ2-5	CASSQVGASETQYF	TGCGCCAGCAGCCAGGTAGGGGCGTCGGAGACCCAGTACTTC
TRBV10-3	.	few	TRBJ2-1	CAISNLLSAYNEQFF	TGTGCCATCAGCAACCTACTATCAGCCTACAATGAGCAGTTCTTC
TRBV5-1	.	few	TRBJ2-7	CASSPLSQYEQYF	TGCGCCAGCAGCCCCCTCTCTCAATACGAGCAGTACTTC
TRBV12-3/TRBV12-4	.	.	TRBJ2-1	CASSFILRNPSYNEQFF	TGTGCCAGCAGTTTTATCCTCAGGAACCCTTCCTACAATGAGCAGTTCTTC
TRBV6-1	.	.	TRBJ1-1	CASRLTRLRAGTEAFF	TGTGCCAGCAGACTGACCCGGTTGCGGGCTGGAACTGAAGCTTTCTTT
TRBV7-9	TRBD1	.	TRBJ2-5	CASSITGTGWVNF	TGTGCCAGCAGCATTACTGGGACAGGGTGGGTAAACTTC
TRBV5-1	.	.	TRBJ2-5	CASSPRHLSGTLETQYF	TGCGCCAGCAGCCCCAGACACTTATCCGGGACTTTGGAGACCCAGTACTTC
TRBV12-3/TRBV12-4	TRBD1	few	TRBJ2-4	CASRDRVSVGAKNIQYF	TGTGCCAGCAGAGACAGGGTCTCTGTCGGAGCCAAAAACATTCAGTACTTC
TRBV20-1	TRBD2	.	TRBJ2-5	CSAPRLAGSGEQYF	TGCAGTGCTCCTAGACTAGCGGGGTCAGGGGAGCAGTACTTC
TRBV4-1	.	once	TRBJ1-6	CASSVEYGDTYSPLHF	TGCGCCAGCTCAGTCGAATACGGGGACACCTACTCACCCCTCCACTTT
TRBV9	.	.	TRBJ2-5	CASSARYLDRPETQYF	TGTGCCAGCAGCGCCAGATACTTGGACAGACCCGAGACCCAGTACTTC
TRBV15	.	few	TRBJ2-7	CATRMDSSYEQYF	TGTGCCACCAGAATGGACAGTTCCTACGAGCAGTACTTC
TRBV5-5	.	.	TRBJ1-1	CASSKGFYTEAFF	TGTGCCAGCAGTAAGGGTTTCTACACTGAAGCTTTCTTT
TRBV5-5	.	many	TRBJ2-5	CASSLGGTETQYF	TGTGCCAGCAGCTTGGGGGGCACGGAGACCCAGTACTTC
TRBV27	TRBD2	.	TRBJ2-5	CASSSRLAGVRETQYF	TGTGCCAGCAGTTCCAGACTAGCGGGAGTGAGGGAGACCCAGTACTTC
TRBV7-9	.	few	TRBJ2-1	CASSLEAYLASYNEQFF	TGTGCCAGCAGCTTAGAGGCCTACCTCGCTTCCTACAATGAGCAGTTCTTC
TRBV29-1	TRBD2	.	TRBJ2-1	CSVISGSSGSYNEQFF	TGCAGCGTTATATCTGGCTCGAGCGGGAGCTACAATGAGCAGTTCTTC
TRBV20-1	TRBD2	.	TRBJ2-1	CSARVLAGMDEQFF	TGCAGTGCTAGAGTCCTAGCGGGAATGGATGAGCAGTTCTTC
TRBV20-1	TRBD2	.	TRBJ2-1	CSARLAGGRVF	TGCAGTGCTAGACTAGCGGGAGGGCGAGTCTTC
TRBV3-1	TRBD2	.	TRBJ2-1	CASSQVKVGLAGDNEQFF	TGTGCCAGCAGCCAAGTTAAAGTGGGACTAGCGGGAGACAATGAGCAGTTCTTC
TRBV20-1	.	few	TRBJ2-4	CSASLWDGKNIQYF	TGCAGTGCTAGTCTCTGGGATGGGAAAAACATTCAGTACTTC
TRBV5-1	.	.	TRBJ1-4	CASSLGDPTNEKLFF	TGCGCCAGCAGCTTGGGAGACCCAACTAATGAAAAACTGTTTTTT
TRBV20-1	.	.	TRBJ2-1	CSARDGIGVLAFNEQFF	TGCAGTGCTAGAGATGGTATTGGTGTTCTGGCTTTCAATGAGCAGTTCTTC
TRBV21-1	.	.	TRBJ1-5	CASSMIAQGDNQPQHF	TGTGCCAGCAGTATGATAGCTCAGGGGGACAATCAGCCCCAGCATTTT
TRBV28	TRBD1	.	TRBJ1-2	CASSGGGDGYGYTF	TGTGCCAGCAGTGGAGGGGGCGACGGCTATGGCTACACCTTC
TRBV7-2	.	.	TRBJ2-7	CASSQDPLSSYEQYF	TGTGCCAGCAGCCAGGACCCCCTAAGCTCCTACGAGCAGTACTTC
TRBV4-2	.	few	TRBJ2-1	CASKGIRTLGTYNEQFF	TGTGCCAGCAAAGGAATACGGACATTAGGAACCTACAATGAGCAGTTCTTC
TRBV4-1	.	few	TRBJ2-1	CASSLAAGPGDNEQFF	TGCGCCAGCAGCCTAGCGGCGGGTCCAGGGGACAATGAGCAGTTCTTC
TRBV20-1	.	.	TRBJ2-5	CSAVQGTQETQYF	TGCAGTGCTGTCCAGGGGACCCAAGAGACCCAGTACTTC
TRBV6-2/TRBV6-3	.	few	TRBJ1-1	CASSWQQGSTEAFF	TGTGCCAGCAGTTGGCAACAGGGCAGCACTGAAGCTTTCTTT